This entry lists 26 T cell receptor beta chains sequenced from one sample in a study of T cells in Graves' hyperthyroidism and ophthalmopathy. Amplification of TCR beta CDR3 regions was performed using RNA transcripts as template. First-round RT-PCR of the TCR CDR3 relied on the HTBI primer set. A single record per CDR3 protein comes from TCRdb applying MiXCR to the multiplex PCR reads. Among approximately 380,000 distinct CDR3 sequences listed, around an eighth were seen once. Material: blood. All receptors come from a man aged 45-65 years with Graves' ophthalmopathy.

V usage is TRBV20-1 and J usage is TRBJ1-4; D is unclear. Germline loops: CDR1 DFQATT, CDR2 SNEGSKA (reference sequence). Trimming took 6 bases from V and 7 from J, leaving 15 bases between them. CDR3 length: 13 residues. CDR3 loop: CSALRGLSEKLFF. The CDR3 DNA is TGCAGTGCCCTTCGAGGGCTTTCTGAAAAACTGTTTTTT.

In nucleotides, the CDR3 is TGCGCCAGCAGCTTGGGTGTCACTAAGCGGAGAATCTACAATGAGCAGTTCTTC. The encoded protein is CASSLGVTKRRIYNEQFF. This chain uses TRBV5-1 with TRBJ2-1; tentative D call: TRBD2 (5 bases). The CDR3 is 18 residues long. Per germline, CDR1 SGHRS and CDR2 YFSETQ. Trimming removed 0 bases at V and 3 bases at J, with 19 bases between.

The rearrangement uses TRBV7-2 and TRBJ2-5; a possible D gene is TRBD1 (7 bases). CDR1 is SGHTA and CDR2 is FQGNSA in the germline V gene. V lost 5 bases to trimming and J lost 2 bases, with 12 bases between them. The CDR3 spans 14 residues. The CDR3 sequence is CASSARGVQETQYF. The DNA for the CDR3 is TGTGCCAGCAGCGCCAGGGGGGTACAAGAGACCCAGTACTTC.

This clonotype showed up just a few times. J is TRBJ2-5 and V is TRBV2, with TRBD2 identical over 7 bases. Trimming took 3 bases from V and 0 from J; bases not matched to a gene: 4. CDR1 is SNHLY and CDR2 is FYNNEI in the germline V gene. This CDR3 region has 15 residues. CDR3 sequence reads: CASSDGLEYQETQYF. CDR3 bases: TGTGCCAGCAGTGATGGACTAGAGTACCAAGAGACCCAGTACTTC.

In its sample, this clonotype was seen many times. The chain combines TRBV20-1 with TRBJ2-3; 16 nucleotides align to TRBD2. From germline, CDR1 is DFQATT and CDR2 SNEGSKA (reference sequence). V lost 6 bases to trimming and J lost 3 bases; unmatched junction nucleotides: 3. The CDR3 is made up of 15 amino acids. The DNA for the CDR3 is TGCAGTGCCGCGGGACTAGCGGGAGGGACAGATACGCAGTATTTT. Its translation is CSAAGLAGGTDTQYF.

This chain joins TRBV19 and TRBJ2-1; D remains unclear. Germline V gives CDR1 LNHDA, CDR2 SQIVND (reference sequence). CDR3 length equals 12 residues. The ends were cut back, 6 bases at V and 6 bases at J, with 9 bases in the middle. The CDR3 region is CASSELINEQFF. The CDR3 DNA sequence: TGTGCCAGTAGCGAACTTATCAATGAGCAGTTCTTC.

This clonotype was observed many times. The V gene is TRBV5-1, the J gene TRBJ2-1; D possibly uses TRBD1 or TRBD2 (5 bases each). The CDR3 length is 15 residues. The V end was cut by 5 bases, the J end by 6 bases, with 18 bases between. Germline V gene sequence: CDR1 SGHRS, CDR2 YFSETQ. DNA for the CDR3: TGCGCCAGCAGACCTCCCGGGACCGCCCTCAATGAGCAGTTCTTC. It encodes CASRPPGTALNEQFF.

This clonotype showed up just a few times. The rearrangement links TRBV6-1 to TRBJ2-7; no firm D call. V was trimmed by 7 bases and J by 3 bases, leaving 10 bases between them. The CDR3 covers 12 residues. CDR1 is MNHNS, CDR2 SASEGT, per germline. The CDR3 DNA is TGTGCCAGCAAGGCCCGAAACTACGAGCAGTACTTC. Translating it yields CASKARNYEQYF.

In this sample, this clonotype turned up a few times. CDR3 in DNA: TGTGCCAGCCGGGCGGGGGGAGGGGATGAAAAACTGTTTTTT. Translated: CASRAGGGDEKLFF. The chain is built from TRBV27 and TRBJ1-4; TRBD1 might be the D (5 bases). Per the germline V gene, CDR1 is MNHEY and CDR2 is SMNVEV (reference sequence). Deletions cut 8 bases from V and 6 bases from J, with 16 bases between. CDR3 length equals 14 residues. Variable domain in full (rest from reference TRBV27 and TRBJ1-4): EAQVTQNPRYLITVTGKKLTVTCSQNMNHEYMSWYRQDPGLGLRQIYYSMNVEVTDKGDVPEGYKVSRKEKRNFPLILESPSPNQTSLYFCASRAGGGDEKLFFGSGTQLSVL.

This clonotype was picked up a small number of times. The chain couples TRBV28 to TRBJ2-4; either TRBD1 or TRBD2 may supply D (5 bases each). Germline V gene sequence: CDR1 MDHEN, CDR2 SYDVKM. V shed 5 bases and J shed 12 bases, with 17 bases lying between them. This CDR3 region has 13 residues. This CDR3 reads CASSGGPPGDQYF. For the CDR3, the DNA is TGTGCCAGCAGTGGGGGACCCCCGGGTGATCAGTACTTC.

This clonotype was seen only a few times. The J gene is TRBJ2-3, the V gene TRBV20-1, with 14 bases aligning to TRBD2. There are 16 residues in the CDR3. The junction had 5 bases not matched to a gene; V was cut back by 6 bases and J by 0 bases. Per the germline V gene, CDR1 is DFQATT and CDR2 is SNEGSKA (reference sequence). The CDR3 sequence is CSARLAGGPSTDTQYF. The CDR3 DNA reads as TGCAGTGCGAGACTAGCGGGAGGGCCTAGCACAGATACGCAGTATTTT.

In its sample, this clonotype was seen once. A much larger clone sits a single nucleotide away, making a read error possible. The chain has TRBV9 and TRBJ1-1; D is uncertain. The CDR3 sequence is 15 residues long. The V end was cut by 4 bases, the J end by 2 bases, with 15 bases between. Germline assignment: CDR1 SGDLS and CDR2 YYNGEE. Written as DNA, the CDR3 is TGTGCCAGCAGCCCGAGGTCCGGCGGAAACACTGAAGCTTTCTTT. It codes for CASSPRSGGNTEAFF. The variable domain in full, completed from reference TRBV9 and TRBJ1-1, reads DSGVTQTPKHLITATGQRVTLRCSPRSGDLSVYWYQQSLDQGLQFLIQYYNGEERAKGNILERFSAQQFPDLHSELNLSSLELGDSALYFCASSPRSGGNTEAFFGQGTRLTVV.

Worth noting for this clonotype: It may be a read error: a sequence one base away is much more abundant. The V gene is TRBV3-1, the J gene TRBJ2-7; D remains ambiguous. CDR1 is LGHDT and CDR2 is YNNKEL in the germline V gene (reference sequence). The CDR3 consists of 12 residues. V was cut by 0 bases and J by 9 bases, with 9 bases left in between. The CDR3 DNA is TGTGCCAGCAGCCAAGAGGCCAGGAGGCAGTACTTC. Protein product: CASSQEARRQYF.

Regarding this clonotype: Germline is not matched at one junction end, which may reflect a read error. V usage is TRBV7-7 and J usage is TRBJ2-7, with 11 bases matching TRBD2. The CDR3 is made up of 15 amino acids. From germline, CDR1 is SSHAT and CDR2 FNYEAQ (reference sequence). The DNA of the CDR3 is TGTGCTAGCAGCCAGGGACTAGCGGCCATGTACGAGCAGTACTTC. Translated, it gives CASSQGLAAMYEQYF.

This clonotype was counted a few times. The J gene is TRBJ2-2, the V gene TRBV20-1; D not certain. V lost 0 bases to trimming and J lost 6 bases, with 17 bases between them. Germline CDR1 DFQATT, CDR2 SNEGSKA (reference sequence). CDR3 size: 16 residues. Written as DNA, the CDR3 is TGCAGTGCTAGAGATGGTCGCGGTCTCCGGGCCGGGGAGCTGTTTTTT. This gives the protein CSARDGRGLRAGELFF.

This clonotype was counted ten times or more. J is TRBJ2-7 and V is TRBV6-1; D call uncertain. Trimming cost V 6 bases and J 0 bases, with 3 bases left between them. The CDR3 contains 11 residues. Per germline, CDR1 MNHNS and CDR2 SASEGT. CDR3 DNA: TGTGCCAGCAGGCGCTCCTACGAGCAGTACTTC. Its protein product is CASRRSYEQYF.

V is TRBV20-1 and J is TRBJ2-4, with D perhaps given as TRBD1 or TRBD2 (5 bases each). The germline V and J ends were trimmed by 0 bases and 6 bases, with 15 bases remaining between them. Germline V CDR1 and CDR2: DFQATT, SNEGSKA (reference sequence). The length of the CDR3 is 15 residues. In DNA, the CDR3 is TGCAGTGCTAGAGACGGGGCCGGGTCGGCAAACATTCAGTACTTC. This gives the protein CSARDGAGSANIQYF.

This chain joins TRBV5-1 and TRBJ2-7; D unclear. The CDR3 loop spans 19 amino acids. Looked up from germline, CDR1 is SGHRS and CDR2 is YFSETQ. V lost 1 base to trimming and J lost 2 bases, with 25 bases between them. This CDR3 reads CASSLNGTLIRDRPYEQYF. The CDR3 region has the DNA TGCGCCAGCAGCTTGAACGGAACTCTAATAAGAGACCGGCCCTACGAGCAGTACTTC.

In its sample, this clonotype was seen a few times. The V call is TRBV5-1, the J call TRBJ2-5; D may correspond to TRBD1 or TRBD2 (5 bases each). V dropped 1 base and J dropped 0 bases, with 25 bases sitting between them. CDR1 is SGHRS and CDR2 is YFSETQ in the germline V gene. The CDR3 covers 20 residues. The CDR3: CASSLLKGSNRLRDQETQYF. CDR3 sequence (DNA): TGCGCCAGCAGCTTGTTGAAGGGGAGCAACAGGCTACGGGACCAAGAGACCCAGTACTTC.

This clonotype has more than one count but fewer than ten. A much larger clone is a single base away; this may be a read error. The J gene is TRBJ1-1, the V gene TRBV29-1, with a tentative D call TRBD1 (5 bases). The CDR3 totals 15 residues. CDR1 is SQVTM and CDR2 is ANQGSEA in the germline V gene. CDR3 amino acids: CSAEDPGVGNTEAFF. DNA of the CDR3: TGCAGCGCTGAAGATCCGGGGGTTGGGAACACTGAAGCTTTCTTT.

The gene calls are TRBV25-1 and TRBJ2-3; TRBD1 or TRBD2 may be the D gene (5 bases each). V lost 1 base to trimming and J lost 2 bases, with 16 bases between them. This CDR3 comprises 17 residues. CDR1 and CDR2 from the germline V gene are MGHDK and SYGVNS. The CDR3 sequence is CASSEWGRGVVTDTQYF. CDR3 DNA sequence: TGTGCCAGCAGTGAATGGGGTAGAGGGGTGGTCACAGATACGCAGTATTTT.

Regarding this clonotype: A much larger clone lies a single base off, so this may be a read error. V and J are TRBV5-1 and TRBJ2-7; 7 positions agree with TRBD1. The length of the CDR3 is 14 residues. Germline V gene data show CDR1 as SGHRS and CDR2 as YFSETQ. V was pared by 5 bases and J by 4 bases, with 9 bases of the junction left unmatched. CDR3 in DNA: TGCGCCAGCAGTCCCGGACAGGAGATATACGAGCAGTACTTC. Translated, it gives CASSPGQEIYEQYF.

This rearrangement joins TRBV3-1 to TRBJ1-5, with TRBD1 matching 8 bases. Per the germline V gene, CDR1 is LGHDT and CDR2 is YNNKEL (reference sequence). V was pared by 4 bases and J by 6 bases, with 2 bases of the junction left unmatched. The CDR3 consists of 13 residues. CDR3 residues: CASSLGTGQPQHF. As DNA, the CDR3 is TGTGCCAGCAGCCTGGGGACAGGTCAGCCCCAGCATTTT.

This chain joins TRBV30 and TRBJ2-7; D ambiguous. With 4 bases removed from V and 4 bases from J, the gap between germline ends came to 11 bases. Germline assignment: CDR1 GTSNPN and CDR2 SVGIG (reference sequence). The CDR3 covers 12 residues. Here the CDR3 reads CAWTRTDYEQYF. DNA for the CDR3: TGTGCCTGGACAAGAACAGATTACGAGCAGTACTTC.

This chain connects TRBV5-1 to TRBJ2-5; 13 nucleotides line up with TRBD2. The V gene's germline CDR1 is SGHRS and CDR2 YFSETQ. This CDR3 region has 15 residues. V shed 3 bases, J shed 7 bases, and the junction held 6 bases outside the gene matches. DNA for the CDR3: TGCGCCAGCAGCTGGACTAGCGGGAGCGTTCGGACCCAGTACTTC. It encodes CASSWTSGSVRTQYF.

This clonotype occurred a few times. The chain uses TRBV9 and TRBJ2-7; TRBD2 aligns across 7 bases. This CDR3 contains 14 residues. V shed 0 bases, J shed 3 bases, and the junction held 3 bases outside the gene matches. The germline V gene has CDR1 SGDLS and CDR2 YYNGEE. The CDR3 nucleotides are TGTGCCAGCAGCGTAGAGTCTAGCGGCTACGAGCAGTACTTC. Protein: CASSVESSGYEQYF.